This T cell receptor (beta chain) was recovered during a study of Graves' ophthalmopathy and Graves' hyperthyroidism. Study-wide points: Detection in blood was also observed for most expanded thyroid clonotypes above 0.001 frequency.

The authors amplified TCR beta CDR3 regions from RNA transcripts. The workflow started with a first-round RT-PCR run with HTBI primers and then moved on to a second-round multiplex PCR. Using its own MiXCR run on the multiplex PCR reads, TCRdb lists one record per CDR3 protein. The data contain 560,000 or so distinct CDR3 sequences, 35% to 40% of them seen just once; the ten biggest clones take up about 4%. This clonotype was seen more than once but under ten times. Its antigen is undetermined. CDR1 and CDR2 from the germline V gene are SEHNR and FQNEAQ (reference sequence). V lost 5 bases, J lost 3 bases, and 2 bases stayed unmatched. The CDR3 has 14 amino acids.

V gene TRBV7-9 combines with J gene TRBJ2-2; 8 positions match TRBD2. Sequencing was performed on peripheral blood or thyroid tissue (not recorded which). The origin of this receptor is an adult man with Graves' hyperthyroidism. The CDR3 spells CASSQAGDTGELFF. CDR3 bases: TGTGCCAGCAGCCAAGCGGGGGACACCGGGGAGCTGTTTTTT. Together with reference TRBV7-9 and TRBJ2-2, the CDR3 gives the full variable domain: DTGVSQNPRHKITKRGQNVTFRCDPISEHNRLYWYRQTLGQGPEFLTYFQNEAQLEKSRLLSDRFSAERPKGSFSTLEIQRTEQGDSAMYLCASSQAGDTGELFFGEGSRLTVL.